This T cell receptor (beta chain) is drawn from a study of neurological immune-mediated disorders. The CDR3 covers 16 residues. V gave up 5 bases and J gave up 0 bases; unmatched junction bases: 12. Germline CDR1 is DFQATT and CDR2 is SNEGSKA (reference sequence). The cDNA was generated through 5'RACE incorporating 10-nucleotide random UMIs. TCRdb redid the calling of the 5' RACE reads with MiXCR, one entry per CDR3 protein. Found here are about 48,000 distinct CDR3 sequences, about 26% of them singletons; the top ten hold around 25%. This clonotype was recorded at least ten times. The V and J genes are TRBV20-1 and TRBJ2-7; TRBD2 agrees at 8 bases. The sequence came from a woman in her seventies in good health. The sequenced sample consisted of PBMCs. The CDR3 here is CSASGQIAGSSYEQYF. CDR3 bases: TGCAGTGCTTCTGGCCAGATAGCGGGGAGCTCCTACGAGCAGTACTTC.